This TCR beta chain originates from a study of T cell responses to AZD1222 COVID-19 vaccine. With 2 bases clipped from V and 5 bases from J, the junction kept 4 bases outside the gene matches. CDR3 length: 15 residues. Germline-derived CDR1 and CDR2 are MNHNS and SASEGT. This table comes from immunoSEQ multiplex PCR, and its TCRdb copy is limited to in-frame clones, with some not included. The sample carries about 140,000 clones, over 75% recorded once. The clonotype originates from an adult in good health. This chain joins TRBV6-1 and TRBJ2-1, with TRBD1 matching over 9 bases. Sequencing used peripheral blood, obtained on day 0 of AZD1222 vaccination. Here the CDR3 DNA reads TGTGCCAGCAGTGAAAGACAGGGGGTGAACAATGAGCAGTTCTTC. As protein: CASSERQGVNNEQFF.